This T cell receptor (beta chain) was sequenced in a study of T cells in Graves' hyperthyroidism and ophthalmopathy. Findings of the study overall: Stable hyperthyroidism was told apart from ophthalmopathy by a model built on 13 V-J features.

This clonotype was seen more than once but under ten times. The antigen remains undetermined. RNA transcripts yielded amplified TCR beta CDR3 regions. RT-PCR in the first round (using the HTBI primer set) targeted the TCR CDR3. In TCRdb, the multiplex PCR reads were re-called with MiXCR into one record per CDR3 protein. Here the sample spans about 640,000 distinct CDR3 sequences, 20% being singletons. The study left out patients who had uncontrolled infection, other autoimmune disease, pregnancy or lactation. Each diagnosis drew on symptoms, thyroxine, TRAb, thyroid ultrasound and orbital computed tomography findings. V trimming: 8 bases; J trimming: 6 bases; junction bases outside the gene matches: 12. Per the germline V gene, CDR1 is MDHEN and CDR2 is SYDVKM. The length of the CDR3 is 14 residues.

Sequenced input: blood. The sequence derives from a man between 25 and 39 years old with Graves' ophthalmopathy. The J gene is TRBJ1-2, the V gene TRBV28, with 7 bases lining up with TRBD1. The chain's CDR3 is CASSPYGTVDGYTF. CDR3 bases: TGTGCCAGCTCGCCTTACGGGACAGTTGATGGCTACACCTTC.